This TCR beta chain was profiled in a study of Tregs in tolerant kidney transplant recipients. Sequencing used immunoSEQ multiplex PCR; TCRdb keeps in-frame clones, though not all of them. This table holds over 55,000 clones, approximately 82% found once. Notes on this clone: What it binds is unknown.

CDR1 is ENHRY, CDR2 SYGVKD, per germline. J was trimmed by 9 bases and V by 5 bases; bases with no gene match: 11. The length of the CDR3 is 16 residues. Study-wide results and limits: Findings come from small patient numbers and require larger validation. Expanding Tregs on activated donor B cells appeared to best identify donor-specific TCRbeta clones.

The rearrangement joins TRBV10-3 to TRBJ1-6; 9 bases match TRBD1. The receptor's source is a human donor in good health. The sample consisted of CD4+ T cells from blood. The DNA of the CDR3 is TGTGCCATCAGTTTAGCCCGGGACAGGGTATCTTCACCCCTCCACTTT. Encoded protein: CAISLARDRVSSPLHF.